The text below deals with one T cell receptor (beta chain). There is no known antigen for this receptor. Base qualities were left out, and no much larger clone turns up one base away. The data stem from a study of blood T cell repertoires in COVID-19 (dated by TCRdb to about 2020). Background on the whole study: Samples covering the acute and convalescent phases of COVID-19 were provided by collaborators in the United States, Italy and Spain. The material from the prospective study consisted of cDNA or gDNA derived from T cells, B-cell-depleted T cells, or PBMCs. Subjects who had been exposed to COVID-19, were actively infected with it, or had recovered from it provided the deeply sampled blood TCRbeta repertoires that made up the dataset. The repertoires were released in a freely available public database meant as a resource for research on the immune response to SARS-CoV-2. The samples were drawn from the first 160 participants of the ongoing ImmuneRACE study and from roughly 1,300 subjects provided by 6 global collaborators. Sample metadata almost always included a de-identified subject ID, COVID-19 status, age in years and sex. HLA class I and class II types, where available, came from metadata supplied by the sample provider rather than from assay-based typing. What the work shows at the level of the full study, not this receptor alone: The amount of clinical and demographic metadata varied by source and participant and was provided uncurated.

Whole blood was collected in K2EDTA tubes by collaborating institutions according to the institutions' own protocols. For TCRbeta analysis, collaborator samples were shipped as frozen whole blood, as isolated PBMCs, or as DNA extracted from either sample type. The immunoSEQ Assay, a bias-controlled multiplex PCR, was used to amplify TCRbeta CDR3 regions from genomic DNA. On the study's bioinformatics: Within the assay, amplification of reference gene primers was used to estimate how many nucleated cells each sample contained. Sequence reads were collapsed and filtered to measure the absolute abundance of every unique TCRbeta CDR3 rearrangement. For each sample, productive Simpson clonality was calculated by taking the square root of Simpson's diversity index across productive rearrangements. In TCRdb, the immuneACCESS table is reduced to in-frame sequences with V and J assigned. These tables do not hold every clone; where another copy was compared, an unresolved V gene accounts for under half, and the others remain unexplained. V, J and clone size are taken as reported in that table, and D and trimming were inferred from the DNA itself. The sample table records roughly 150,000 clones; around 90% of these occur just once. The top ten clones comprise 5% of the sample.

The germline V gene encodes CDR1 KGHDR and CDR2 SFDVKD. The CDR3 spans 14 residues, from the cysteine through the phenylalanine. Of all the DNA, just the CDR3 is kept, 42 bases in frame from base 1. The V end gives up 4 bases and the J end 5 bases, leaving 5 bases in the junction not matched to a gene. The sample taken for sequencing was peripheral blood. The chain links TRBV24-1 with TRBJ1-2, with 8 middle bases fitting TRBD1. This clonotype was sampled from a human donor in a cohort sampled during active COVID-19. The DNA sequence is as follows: TGTGCCACCAGTGACCACGACAGGGGTTATGGCTACACCTTC. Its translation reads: CATSDHDRGYGYTF.